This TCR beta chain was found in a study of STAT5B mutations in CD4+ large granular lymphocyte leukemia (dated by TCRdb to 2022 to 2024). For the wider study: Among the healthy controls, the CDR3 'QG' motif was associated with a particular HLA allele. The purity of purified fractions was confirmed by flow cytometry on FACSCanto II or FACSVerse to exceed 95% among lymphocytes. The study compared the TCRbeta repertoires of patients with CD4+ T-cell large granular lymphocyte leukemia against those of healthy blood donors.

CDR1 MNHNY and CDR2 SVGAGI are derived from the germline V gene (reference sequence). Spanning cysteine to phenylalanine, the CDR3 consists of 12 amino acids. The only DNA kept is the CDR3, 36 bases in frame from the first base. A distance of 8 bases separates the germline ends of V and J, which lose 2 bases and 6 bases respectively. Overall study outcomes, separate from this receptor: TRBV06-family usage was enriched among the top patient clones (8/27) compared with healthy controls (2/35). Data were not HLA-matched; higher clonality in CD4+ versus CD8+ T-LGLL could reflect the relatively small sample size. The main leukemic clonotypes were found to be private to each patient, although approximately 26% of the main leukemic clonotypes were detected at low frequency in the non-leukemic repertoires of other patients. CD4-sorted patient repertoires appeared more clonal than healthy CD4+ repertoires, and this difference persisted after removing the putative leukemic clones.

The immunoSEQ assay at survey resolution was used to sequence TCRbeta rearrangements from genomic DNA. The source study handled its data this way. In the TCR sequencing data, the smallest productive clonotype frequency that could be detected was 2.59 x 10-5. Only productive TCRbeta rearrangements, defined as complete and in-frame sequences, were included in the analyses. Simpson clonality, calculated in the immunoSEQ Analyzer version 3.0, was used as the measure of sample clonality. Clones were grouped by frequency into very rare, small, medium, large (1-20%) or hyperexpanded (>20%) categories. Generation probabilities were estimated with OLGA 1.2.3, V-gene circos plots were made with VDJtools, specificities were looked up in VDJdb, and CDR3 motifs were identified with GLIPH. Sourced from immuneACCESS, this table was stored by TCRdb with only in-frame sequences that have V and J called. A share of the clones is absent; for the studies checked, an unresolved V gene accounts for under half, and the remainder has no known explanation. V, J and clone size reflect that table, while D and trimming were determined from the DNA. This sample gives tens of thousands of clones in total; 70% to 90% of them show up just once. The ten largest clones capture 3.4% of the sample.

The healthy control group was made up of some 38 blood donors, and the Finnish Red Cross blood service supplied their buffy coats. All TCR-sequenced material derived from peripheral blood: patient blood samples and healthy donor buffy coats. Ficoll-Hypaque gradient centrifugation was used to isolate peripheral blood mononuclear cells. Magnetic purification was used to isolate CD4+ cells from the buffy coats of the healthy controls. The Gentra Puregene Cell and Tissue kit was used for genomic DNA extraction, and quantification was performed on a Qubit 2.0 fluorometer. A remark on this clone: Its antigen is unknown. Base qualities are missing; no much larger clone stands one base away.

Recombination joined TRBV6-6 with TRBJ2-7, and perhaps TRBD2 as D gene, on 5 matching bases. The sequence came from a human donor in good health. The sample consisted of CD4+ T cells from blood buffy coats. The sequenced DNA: TGTGCCAGCAGTTACGGCCTAGCCGAGCAGTACTTC. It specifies CASSYGLAEQYF.